A selection of T cell receptor beta chains follows, all from one sample in a study of cytomegalovirus exposure and HLA in healthy donors. Sequenced by immunoSEQ multiplex PCR; TCRdb stores in-frame clones only, minus some. The sample shows roughly 81,000 clones, 60% to 85% of them seen only once. Specimen: PBMCs. These receptors were collected from a boy between 5 and 17 years old in good health and CMV-seronegative. CDR3s include the opening cysteine and the closing phenylalanine or tryptophan. The D gene is left open where the match is weak. Only part of the rows carry a size: once, few, many, or a class if the clone is expanded.

>.|TRBJ1-6|TRBV4-3|few
CASSRDRNNSPLHF
TGCGCCAGCAGCCGAGACAGGAATAATTCACCCCTCCACTTT
>.|TRBJ1-1|TRBV7-2|.
CASSKLVMNTEAFF
TGTGCCAGCAGCAAACTTGTCATGAACACTGAAGCTTTCTTT
>.|TRBJ1-2|TRBV18|.
CASSPRTTGGYTF
TGTGCCAGCTCCCCTCGGACAACGGGTGGCTACACCTTC
>.|TRBJ1-1|TRBV28|.
CASSRREAFF
TGTGCCAGCAGCCGTCGTGAAGCTTTCTTT
>.|TRBJ2-1|TRBV6-5|.
CASSYVTGSEQFF
TGTGCCAGCAGTTACGTAACAGGGTCGGAGCAGTTCTTC
>.|TRBJ2-5|TRBV25-1|few
CASSDSGGWRETQYF
TGTGCCAGCAGTGACTCTGGGGGGTGGCGAGAGACCCAGTACTTC
>.|TRBJ1-2|TRBV7-9|.
CASSLEGAIYGYTF
TGTGCCAGCAGCTTAGAGGGAGCTATCTATGGCTACACCTTC
>TRBD1|TRBJ2-1|TRBV6-5|few
CASSQRQGLYNEQFF
TGTGCCAGCAGTCAACGACAGGGATTATACAATGAGCAGTTCTTC
>.|TRBJ2-7|TRBV7-8|once
CASSLSGSYEQYF
TGTGCCAGCAGCTTGAGCGGCTCCTACGAGCAGTACTTC
>.|TRBJ1-4|TRBV7-9|.
CASSSRQDEKLFF
TGTGCCAGCAGCTCCAGACAGGATGAAAAACTGTTTTTT
>.|TRBJ1-1|TRBV29-1|.
CSSATGGNTEAFF
TGCAGCTCAGCGACAGGAGGCAACACTGAAGCTTTCTTT
>.|TRBJ2-3|TRBV4-1|.
CASSQAARGTDTQYF
TGCGCCAGCAGCCAAGCTGCCCGGGGTACAGATACGCAGTATTTT
>TRBD1|TRBJ2-7|TRBV7-6|.
CASRGTASEQYF
TGTGCCAGCAGGGGGACAGCGTCGGAACAGTACTTC
>.|TRBJ1-3|TRBV6-1|few
CASSDGVSGNTIYF
TGTGCCAGCAGTGACGGGGTTTCTGGAAACACCATATATTTT